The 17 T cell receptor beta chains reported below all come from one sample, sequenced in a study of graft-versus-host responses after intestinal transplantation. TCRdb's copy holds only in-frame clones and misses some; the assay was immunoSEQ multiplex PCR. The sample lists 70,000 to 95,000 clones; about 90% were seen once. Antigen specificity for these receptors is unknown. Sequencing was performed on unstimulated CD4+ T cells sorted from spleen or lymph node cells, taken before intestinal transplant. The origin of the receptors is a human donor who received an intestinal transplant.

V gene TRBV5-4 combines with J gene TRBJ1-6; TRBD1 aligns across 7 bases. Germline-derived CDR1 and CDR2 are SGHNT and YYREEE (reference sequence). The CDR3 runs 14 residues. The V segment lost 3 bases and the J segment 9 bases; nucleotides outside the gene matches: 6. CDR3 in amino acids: CASSSGGSGSPLHF. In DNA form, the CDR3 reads TGTGCCAGCAGCTCAGGGGGGAGCGGTTCACCCCTCCACTTT.

CDR3 in amino acids: CASSFRGIYGYTF. The CDR3 coding sequence is TGTGCCAGCAGTTTCAGGGGGATCTATGGCTACACCTTC. The V and J genes are TRBV27 and TRBJ1-2, with TRBD1 matching over 7 bases. This CDR3 is 13 amino acids long. Unmatched junction bases numbered 2, after V lost 3 bases and J lost 4 bases. Germline V gene sequence: CDR1 MNHEY, CDR2 SMNVEV (reference sequence).

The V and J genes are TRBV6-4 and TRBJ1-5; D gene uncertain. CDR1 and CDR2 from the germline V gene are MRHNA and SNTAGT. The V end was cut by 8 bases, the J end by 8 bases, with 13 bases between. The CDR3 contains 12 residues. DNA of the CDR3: TGTGCCAGCCATTCTGCGGTGAAGCCCCAGCATTTT. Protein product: CASHSAVKPQHF.

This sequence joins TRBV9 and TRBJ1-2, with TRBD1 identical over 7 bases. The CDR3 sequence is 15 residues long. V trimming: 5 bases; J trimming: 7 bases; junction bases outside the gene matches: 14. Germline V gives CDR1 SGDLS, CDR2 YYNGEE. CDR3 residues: CASRPGTDFYGGYTF. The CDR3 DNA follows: TGTGCCAGCAGACCTGGGACAGACTTCTATGGTGGCTACACCTTC.

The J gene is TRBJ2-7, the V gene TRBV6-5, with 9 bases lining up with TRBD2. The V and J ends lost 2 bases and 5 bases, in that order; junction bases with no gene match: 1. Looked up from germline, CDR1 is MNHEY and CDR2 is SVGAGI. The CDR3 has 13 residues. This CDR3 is CASSYGGGDEQYF. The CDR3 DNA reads TGTGCCAGCAGTTACGGCGGGGGGGACGAGCAGTACTTC.

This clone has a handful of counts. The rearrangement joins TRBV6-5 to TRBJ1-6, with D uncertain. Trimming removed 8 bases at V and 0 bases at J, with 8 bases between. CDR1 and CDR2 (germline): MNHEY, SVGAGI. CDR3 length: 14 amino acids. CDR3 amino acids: CASQLSSYNSPLHF. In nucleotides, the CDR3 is TGTGCCAGCCAACTGAGCTCCTATAATTCACCCCTCCACTTT.

CDR3 sequence reads: CASSPPGTGGLGQYF. The CDR3, as DNA: TGTGCCAGCAGCCCACCCGGGACAGGGGGTTTGGGGCAGTACTTC. V is TRBV7-9 and J is TRBJ2-7, with 11 bases identical to TRBD1. CDR1 SEHNR and CDR2 FQNEAQ come from the germline V gene (reference sequence). This CDR3 spans 15 amino acids. The V and J ends lost 5 bases and 9 bases, in that order; junction bases with no gene match: 12.

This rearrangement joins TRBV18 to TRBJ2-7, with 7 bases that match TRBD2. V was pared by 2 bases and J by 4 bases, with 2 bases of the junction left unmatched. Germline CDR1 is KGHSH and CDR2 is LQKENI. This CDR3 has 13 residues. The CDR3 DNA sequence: TGTGCCAGCTCACCAACACTAGCGTACGAGCAGTACTTC. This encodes CASSPTLAYEQYF.

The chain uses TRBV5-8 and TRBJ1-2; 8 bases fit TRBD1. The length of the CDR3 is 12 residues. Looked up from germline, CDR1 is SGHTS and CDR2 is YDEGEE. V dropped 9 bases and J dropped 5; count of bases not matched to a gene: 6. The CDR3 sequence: CATGRGLYGYTF. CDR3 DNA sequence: TGTGCCACCGGCAGGGGGCTTTATGGCTACACCTTC.

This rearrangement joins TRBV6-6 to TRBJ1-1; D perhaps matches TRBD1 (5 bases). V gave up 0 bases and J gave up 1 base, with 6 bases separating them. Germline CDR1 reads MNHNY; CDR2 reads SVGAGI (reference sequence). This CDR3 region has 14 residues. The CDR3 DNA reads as TGTGCCAGCAGTTACTCGGGGGGGAACACTGAAGCTTTCTTT. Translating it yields CASSYSGGNTEAFF.

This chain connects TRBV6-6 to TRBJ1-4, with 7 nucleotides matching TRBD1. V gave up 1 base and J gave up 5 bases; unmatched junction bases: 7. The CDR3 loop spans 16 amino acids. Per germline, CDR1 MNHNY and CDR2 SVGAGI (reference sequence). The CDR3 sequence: CASSYWTGSRNEKLFF. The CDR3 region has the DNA TGTGCCAGCAGTTACTGGACAGGCAGTCGCAATGAAAAACTGTTTTTT.

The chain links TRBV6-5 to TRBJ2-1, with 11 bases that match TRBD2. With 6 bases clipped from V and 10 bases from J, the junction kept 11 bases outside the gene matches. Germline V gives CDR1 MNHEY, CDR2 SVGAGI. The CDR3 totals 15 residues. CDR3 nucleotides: TGTGCCAGCAGCCCCCCTAGCGGGGGGAAGGGGGAGCAGTTCTTC. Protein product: CASSPPSGGKGEQFF.

The CDR3 sequence is CASSIGQSRNQPQHF. The CDR3, as DNA: TGTGCCAGCAGCATTGGACAGTCTCGCAATCAGCCCCAGCATTTT. This chain links TRBV11-2 with TRBJ1-5, with TRBD1 as a possible D gene (6 bases). Trimming pared 5 bases from V and 2 bases from J, leaving 13 bases between. There are 15 residues in the CDR3. Germline V CDR1 and CDR2: SGHAT, FQNNGV.

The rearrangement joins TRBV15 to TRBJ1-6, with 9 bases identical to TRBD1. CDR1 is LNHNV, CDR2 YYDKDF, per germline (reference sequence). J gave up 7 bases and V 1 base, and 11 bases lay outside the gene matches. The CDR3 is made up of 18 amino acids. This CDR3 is CATSRGAPQGAVNSPLHF. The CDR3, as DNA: TGTGCCACCAGCAGAGGGGCCCCACAGGGGGCTGTGAATTCACCCCTCCACTTT.

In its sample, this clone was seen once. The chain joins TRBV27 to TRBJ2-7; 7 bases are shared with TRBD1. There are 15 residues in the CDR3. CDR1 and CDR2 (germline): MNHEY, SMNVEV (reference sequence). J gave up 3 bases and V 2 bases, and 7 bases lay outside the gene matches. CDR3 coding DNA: TGTGCCAGCAGTTTAGCTTGGACAGGTTACTACGAGCAGTACTTC. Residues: CASSLAWTGYYEQYF.

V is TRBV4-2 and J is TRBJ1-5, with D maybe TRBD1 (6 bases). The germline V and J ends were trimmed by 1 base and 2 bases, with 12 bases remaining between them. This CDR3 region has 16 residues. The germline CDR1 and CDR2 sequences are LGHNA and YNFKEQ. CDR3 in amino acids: CASSQGGLGGNQPQHF. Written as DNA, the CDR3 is TGTGCCAGCAGCCAAGGGGGGCTCGGGGGCAATCAGCCCCAGCATTTT.

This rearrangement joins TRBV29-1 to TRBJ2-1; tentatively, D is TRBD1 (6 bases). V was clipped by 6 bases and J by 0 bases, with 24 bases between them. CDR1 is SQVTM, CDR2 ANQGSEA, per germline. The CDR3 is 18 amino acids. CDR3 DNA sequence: TGCAGCGTCAAAACCCAGGGGCCACACTTGAGCTCCTACAATGAGCAGTTCTTC. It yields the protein CSVKTQGPHLSSYNEQFF.